This T cell receptor beta chain was sequenced in a study of human T cells and chemical hapten exposure. TCRdb re-derived calls from the RACE reads in MiXCR, one entry per CDR3 protein. The repertoire holds a few hundred thousand distinct CDR3 sequences, with around 5.5% as singletons. Time point meaning: pre-sensitization, week 0. The treatment: therapeutic diphenylcyclopropenone sensitization with weekly scalp DPC. Each donor was an alopecia patient between 18 and 70 years of age who qualified for DPC. This CDR3 comprises 15 residues. From germline, CDR1 is SGHRS and CDR2 YFSETQ. The V and J ends lost 0 bases and 6 bases respectively, with 10 bases between them.

The specimen was whole blood, collected in connection with sensitization to the hapten diphenylcyclopropenone (DPC). This TCR came from a woman aged 18-35 years with alopecia areata. Some clones in this sample may be carry-over from other donors' samples. The chain recombines TRBV5-1 with TRBJ1-6, with D perhaps TRBD1 (6 bases). CDR3 DNA sequence: TGCGCCAGCAGCTTGGGGTCGGACAGTAATTCACCCCTCCACTTT. Protein sequence: CASSLGSDSNSPLHF.